This passage covers 21 T cell receptor beta chains from one sample sequenced in a study of T cells in narcolepsy. Clones were sequenced by immunoSEQ multiplex PCR, and TCRdb holds only the in-frame ones, with some missing. The sample includes about 27,000 clones, approximately 79% of them seen just once. Input material: memory (CD45RA-) CD4+ T cells from blood. These receptors all come from a human donor in good health.

J is TRBJ1-2 and V is TRBV28, with TRBD1 identical over 8 bases. The CDR3 runs 16 residues. J lost 5 bases, V lost 7 bases, and 15 bases had no gene match. The germline CDR1 and CDR2 sequences are MDHEN and SYDVKM. In DNA form, the CDR3 reads TGTGCCAGCAACTCTGATTCTCCGGGACAGGTTTATGGCTACACCTTC. Protein sequence: CASNSDSPGQVYGYTF.

This clone has only a few counts. The V and J genes are TRBV6-1 and TRBJ2-5, with no clear D. Between the trimmed V and J ends, which lost 8 bases and 5 bases, there was a span of 6 bases. Per germline, CDR1 MNHNS and CDR2 SASEGT. The CDR3 is 10 amino acids. CDR3 region: CASGRETQYF. The CDR3 DNA is TGTGCCAGCGGCCGTGAGACCCAGTACTTC.

This chain joins TRBV5-4 and TRBJ1-1; a weak D match, TRBD1 (6 bases). V shed 4 bases and J shed 12 bases, with 25 bases lying between them. The CDR3 runs to 15 residues. Germline loops: CDR1 SGHNT, CDR2 YYREEE (reference sequence). CDR3 coding DNA: TGTGCCAGCAGCAAAAACCGGGACACCAAGGACGGAACTTTCTTT. This codes for CASSKNRDTKDGTFF. Based on the CDR3 plus reference TRBV5-4 and TRBJ1-1, the full variable domain is ETGVTQSPTHLIKTRGQQVTLRCSSQSGHNTVSWYQQALGQGPQFIFQYYREEENGRGNFPPRFSGLQFPNYSSELNVNALELDDSALYLCASSKNRDTKDGTFFGQGTRLTVV.

This clone was observed a few times. The chain recombines TRBV19 with TRBJ1-1; possibly TRBD1 for D (6 bases). V dropped 2 bases and J dropped 10 bases, with 20 bases sitting between them. The CDR3 runs to 15 residues. Germline CDR1 and CDR2: LNHDA and SQIVND (reference sequence). The CDR3 region has the DNA TGTGCCAGTAGTATAAATCGTGGCAGGGGTTTGGTAGCTTTCTTT. Its translation is CASSINRGRGLVAFF.

About this clone itself: The sample carries other DNA sequences with the same CDR3. The rearrangement links TRBV19 to TRBJ1-6; D remains ambiguous. CDR1 LNHDA and CDR2 SQIVND come from the germline V gene (reference sequence). This CDR3 region has 14 residues. V was shortened by 6 bases and J by 5 bases, with 11 bases between the two germline ends. The CDR3 bases are TGTGCCAGTAGCCTTCGCAGTGATAATTCACCCCTCCACTTT. Translating gives CASSLRSDNSPLHF.

The V call is TRBV5-1, the J call TRBJ1-1; tentative D call: TRBD1 (6 bases). Germline V gives CDR1 SGHRS, CDR2 YFSETQ. This CDR3 has 12 residues. Between the trimmed V and J ends, which lost 4 bases and 9 bases, there was a span of 13 bases. The CDR3 region has the DNA TGCGCCAGCAGCACGGACAGCGGACAAGCTTTCTTT. Translation gives CASSTDSGQAFF. Looking up the rest from reference TRBV5-1 and TRBJ1-1 gives the full variable domain: KAGVTQTPRYLIKTRGQQVTLSCSPISGHRSVSWYQQTPGQGLQFLFEYFSETQRNKGNFPGRFSGRQFSNSRSEMNVSTLELGDSALYLCASSTDSGQAFFGQGTRLTVV.

The chain combines TRBV5-4 with TRBJ1-6; TRBD1 aligns across 9 bases. The CDR3 is 15 amino acids. Germline CDR1 reads SGHNT; CDR2 reads YYREEE (reference sequence). Trimming took 4 bases from V and 7 from J; bases not matched to a gene: 6. The CDR3 nucleotides are TGTGCCAGCAGCCCGGGACAGGGCCCGAATTCACCCCTCCACTTT. It encodes CASSPGQGPNSPLHF.

The V call is TRBV7-9, the J call TRBJ1-5; possible D gene TRBD1, 5 bases. This CDR3 region has 16 residues. V lost 1 base and J lost 4, with 14 bases in between. CDR1 and CDR2 from the germline V gene are SEHNR and FQNEAQ (reference sequence). The CDR3 region is CASSLVGQGGNQPQHF. CDR3 coding DNA: TGTGCCAGCAGCTTAGTAGGGCAGGGAGGGAATCAGCCCCAGCATTTT.

This sequence joins TRBV28 and TRBJ2-7; D ambiguous. CDR1 is MDHEN, CDR2 SYDVKM, per germline. With 2 bases removed from V and 6 bases from J, the gap between germline ends came to 17 bases. This CDR3 has 15 residues. CDR3 loop: CASSLPPGIPGEQYF. CDR3 in DNA: TGTGCCAGCAGTTTACCCCCAGGAATCCCCGGCGAGCAGTACTTC.

The genes are TRBV7-2 and TRBJ1-3; 7 bases fit TRBD1. The CDR3 runs to 17 residues. The germline CDR1 and CDR2 sequences are SGHTA and FQGNSA. The J segment lost 1 base and the V segment lost 4 bases, leaving 10 bases of the junction unmatched. CDR3 residues: CASSSVPTRGSGNTIYF. CDR3 bases: TGTGCCAGCAGCTCGGTTCCTACCAGGGGGTCTGGAAACACCATATATTTT.

The chain links TRBV6-5 to TRBJ1-6, with 7 positions matching TRBD1. The CDR3 spans 15 residues. Germline CDR1 reads MNHEY; CDR2 reads SVGAGI. V dropped 4 bases and J dropped 10; count of bases not matched to a gene: 10. The CDR3 spells CASSLTGSLSSPLHF. The CDR3 DNA is TGTGCCAGCAGTTTGACAGGGTCTCTTTCGTCACCCCTCCACTTT.

The chain uses TRBV21-1 and TRBJ2-7; the DNA was not compared with TRBD2, the D call given in the table. TRBV21-1 is listed as a pseudogene. The CDR3 has 14 residues. The CDR3 spells CASSNSGGAHEQYF. The CDR3 nucleotides are TGTGCCAGCAGCAATAGCGGGGGGGCCCACGAGCAGTACTTC.

This clone was detected a few times. V gene TRBV30 combines with J gene TRBJ1-2; D ambiguous. The CDR3 loop spans 11 amino acids. Germline-derived CDR1 and CDR2 are GTSNPN and SVGIG (reference sequence). The germline V and J ends were trimmed by 6 bases and 4 bases, with 9 bases remaining between them. CDR3 loop: CACPVGYGYTF. The CDR3 bases are TGTGCCTGCCCTGTAGGCTATGGCTACACCTTC.

The J gene is TRBJ1-1, the V gene TRBV29-1; no reliable D call. Trimming cost V 6 bases and J 0 bases, with 8 bases left between them. From germline, CDR1 is SQVTM and CDR2 ANQGSEA. CDR3 length: 12 amino acids. The DNA for the CDR3 is TGCAGCGTCAAGGACTTGAACACTGAAGCTTTCTTT. Translated: CSVKDLNTEAFF.

The rearrangement links TRBV6-1 to TRBJ2-3; 7 bases are shared with TRBD1. J lost 3 bases, V lost 6 bases, and 6 bases had no gene match. The germline V gene has CDR1 MNHNS and CDR2 SASEGT. The CDR3 sequence is 14 residues long. CDR3 in amino acids: CASSLQGVTDTQYF. The CDR3 coding sequence is TGTGCCAGCAGCCTCCAGGGGGTAACAGATACGCAGTATTTT.

J is TRBJ2-2 and V is TRBV7-2, with D possibly called TRBD1 or TRBD2 (5 bases each). The CDR3 is 14 residues long. Germline-derived CDR1 and CDR2 are SGHTA and FQGNSA. Deletions cut 6 bases from V and 3 bases from J, with 11 bases between. The CDR3 coding sequence is TGTGCCAGCAGGCGTCAGGGAGACACCGGGGAGCTGTTTTTT. Translating gives CASRRQGDTGELFF.

This clone appeared once. The junction departs from the called germline gene at one end, perhaps through a read error. This chain links TRBV5-1 with TRBJ2-7; 8 nucleotides match TRBD1. Per the germline V gene, CDR1 is SGHRS and CDR2 is YFSETQ. The CDR3 consists of 14 residues. For the CDR3, the DNA is TGCGCCAGCAGTTTGGGACAGGCGATCTACGAGCAGTACTTC. The encoded protein is CASSLGQAIYEQYF. Looking up the rest from reference TRBV5-1 and TRBJ2-7 gives the full variable domain: KAGVTQTPRYLIKTRGQQVTLSCSPISGHRSVSWYQQTPGQGLQFLFEYFSETQRNKGNFPGRFSGRQFSNSRSEMNVSTLELGDSALYLCASSLGQAIYEQYFGPGTRLTVT.

V and J are TRBV11-2 and TRBJ2-1; TRBD2 matches at 8 bases. Germline loops: CDR1 SGHAT, CDR2 FQNNGV. The V segment lost 5 bases and the J segment 12 bases; nucleotides outside the gene matches: 9. The CDR3 is 13 residues long. The CDR3 protein is CASSGQAGVVQFF. The CDR3 DNA follows: TGTGCCAGCAGCGGGCAAGCGGGGGTGGTGCAGTTCTTC.

V usage is TRBV4-2 and J usage is TRBJ2-5, with D possibly TRBD2 on 7 matching bases. With 0 bases removed from V and 5 bases from J, the gap between germline ends came to 16 bases. The germline V gene has CDR1 LGHNA and CDR2 YNFKEQ. This CDR3 has 16 amino acids. The CDR3 DNA sequence: TGTGCCAGCAGCCAAGATCTGGAGGGGGGGCCTGAGACCCAGTACTTC. This encodes CASSQDLEGGPETQYF.

This rearrangement joins TRBV30 to TRBJ1-4, with no clear D. The germline gives CDR1 GTSNPN, CDR2 SVGIG (reference sequence). The V end lost 2 bases, the J end lost 8 bases, and 15 bases lay between the germline ends. The CDR3 runs to 14 residues. This CDR3 is CAWSSGSRGEKLFF. The DNA of the CDR3 is TGTGCCTGGAGTAGCGGTTCCCGAGGGGAAAAACTGTTTTTT. The complete variable domain, with remaining parts taken from reference TRBV30 and TRBJ1-4, reads SQTIHQWPATLVQPVGSPLSLECTVEGTSNPNLYWYRQAAGRGLQLLFYSVGIGQISSEVPQNLSASRPQDRQFILSSKKLLLSDSGFYLCAWSSGSRGEKLFFGSGTQLSVL.

The rearrangement links TRBV29-1 to TRBJ1-3; D is ambiguous. The CDR3 runs to 12 residues. The germline V and J ends were trimmed by 6 bases and 4 bases, with 10 bases remaining between them. From germline, CDR1 is SQVTM and CDR2 ANQGSEA. The CDR3 region is CSVKGPGNTIYF. CDR3 sequence (DNA): TGCAGCGTCAAAGGTCCCGGAAACACCATATATTTT.